This T cell receptor (beta chain) was recovered during a study of breast tumors, draining lymph nodes, adjacent tissues. Study-level results: Compared with lymph nodes, tumors were less diverse; compared with nontumor tissue, more.

V was cut by 3 bases and J by 5 bases, with 13 bases left in between. The CDR3 is 14 residues long. Germline V CDR1 and CDR2: SGHVS, FNYEAQ. Regarding this clonotype: Antigen specificity is unknown.

TCRdb used MiXCR to reprocess the multiplex PCR reads, holding one entry per CDR3 protein. The sample includes 60,000 to 70,000 distinct CDR3 sequences, around 52% of them seen just once. This sequence joins TRBV7-6 and TRBJ1-2; the D gene is possibly TRBD1 (6 bases). This TCR derives from a female donor with breast cancer. Some clones in this sample may be carry-over from other donors' samples. Material for sequencing was breast tumor tissue. As DNA, the CDR3 is TGTGCCAGCAGCTTGGAAAAAACAGGGTATGGCTACACCTTC. This codes for CASSLEKTGYGYTF.